The 31 T cell receptor beta chains presented below share a single source sample, sequenced in a study of OX40 agonist ivuxolimab in advanced cancers. Clones were sequenced by immunoSEQ multiplex PCR, and TCRdb holds only the in-frame ones, with some missing. The table shows tens of thousands of clones, with approximately 75% occurring only once. Sequenced material: CD4+ or CD8+ T cells sorted from blood, taken in a trial of the OX40 agonist ivuxolimab. These receptors were taken from an adult with an advanced solid tumor such as melanoma, head and neck, liver or kidney cancer.

This sequence joins TRBV29-1 and TRBJ1-2; 8 nucleotides line up with TRBD1. Germline V gene sequence: CDR1 SQVTM, CDR2 ANQGSEA. The V segment lost 4 bases and the J segment 4 bases; nucleotides outside the gene matches: 5. The CDR3 length is 13 residues. DNA of the CDR3: TGCAGCGTTGCTCCCACAGGGGGCTATGGCTACACCTTC. Its translation is CSVAPTGGYGYTF.

The gene calls are TRBV11-2 and TRBJ1-2, with D possibly TRBD1 on 5 matching bases. There are 15 residues in the CDR3. Trimming took 4 bases from V and 2 from J, leaving 14 bases between them. Germline CDR1 and CDR2: SGHAT and FQNNGV. The DNA of the CDR3 is TGTGCCAGCAGCTCTTTAAGGGGACGGAACTATGGCTACACCTTC. It yields the protein CASSSLRGRNYGYTF.

The chain carries TRBV5-4 and TRBJ2-2; D gene ambiguous. Germline V CDR1 and CDR2: SGHNT, YYREEE (reference sequence). The V gene lost 4 bases and the J gene lost 1 base, with 11 bases spanning the gap. The length of the CDR3 is 15 residues. The CDR3 sequence is CASSAGGRNTGELFF. Here the CDR3 DNA reads TGTGCCAGCAGCGCAGGCGGCAGGAACACCGGGGAGCTGTTTTTT.

The chain links TRBV6-6 to TRBJ2-1; TRBD2 agrees at 9 bases. This CDR3 has 16 amino acids. With 7 bases clipped from V and 6 bases from J, the junction kept 13 bases outside the gene matches. CDR1 MNHNY and CDR2 SVGAGI come from the germline V gene (reference sequence). In DNA, the CDR3 is TGTGCCAGCACCCTCTTTGCGGGGGGGGATTCCAATGAGCAGTTCTTC. The encoded protein is CASTLFAGGDSNEQFF.

On this clone: Additional DNA sequences in this sample encode the identical CDR3. The chain recombines TRBV6-6 with TRBJ2-3, with unresolved D. Germline CDR1 MNHNY, CDR2 SVGAGI (reference sequence). Trimming pared 2 bases from V and 6 bases from J, leaving 9 bases between. The CDR3 totals 13 residues. CDR3 sequence: CASSYRREDTQYF. CDR3 DNA: TGTGCCAGCAGTTACCGACGCGAGGATACGCAGTATTTT.

The chain combines TRBV29-1 with TRBJ2-7; 8 nucleotides align to TRBD1. J was trimmed by 3 bases and V by 1 base; bases with no gene match: 8. Per the germline V gene, CDR1 is SQVTM and CDR2 is ANQGSEA. The CDR3 runs 15 residues. CDR3 sequence reads: CSVEGGAGGVYEQYF. The CDR3 DNA reads TGCAGCGTTGAAGGTGGGGCAGGGGGCGTCTACGAGCAGTACTTC.

The genes are TRBV9 and TRBJ1-1; D is unclear. Trimming removed 5 bases from V and 7 bases from J, with 3 bases in between. Germline values: CDR1 SGDLS, CDR2 YYNGEE. The CDR3 is made up of 9 amino acids. The CDR3 DNA follows: TGTGCCAGCAGAGATGAAGCTTTCTTT. This sequence encodes CASRDEAFF.

The genes are TRBV11-3 and TRBJ1-1; D gene uncertain. The CDR3 contains 13 residues. The V end was cut by 3 bases, the J end by 2 bases, with 7 bases between. CDR1 SGHNT and CDR2 YENEEA come from the germline V gene. This CDR3 is CASSFGANTEAFF. DNA for the CDR3: TGTGCCAGCAGCTTCGGTGCTAACACTGAAGCTTTCTTT.

The chain carries TRBV18 and TRBJ1-1; possible D gene TRBD1, 5 bases. Germline CDR1 is KGHSH and CDR2 is LQKENI. Trimming took 1 base from V and 2 from J, leaving 8 bases between them. CDR3 size: 14 residues. In nucleotides, the CDR3 is TGTGCCAGCTCACCACTGGGACCCAACACTGAAGCTTTCTTT. It yields the protein CASSPLGPNTEAFF. Based on the CDR3 plus reference TRBV18 and TRBJ1-1, the full variable domain is NAGVMQNPRHLVRRRGQEARLRCSPMKGHSHVYWYRQLPEEGLKFMVYLQKENIIDESGMPKERFSAEFPKEGPSILRIQQVVRGDSAAYFCASSPLGPNTEAFFGQGTRLTVV.

The chain links TRBV5-1 to TRBJ1-3; 8 bases agree with TRBD1. From germline, CDR1 is SGHRS and CDR2 YFSETQ. The CDR3 extends over 15 amino acids. Unmatched junction bases numbered 5, after V lost 4 bases and J lost 2 bases. The CDR3 spells CASSRQGNTGNTIYF. The CDR3 bases are TGCGCCAGCAGCCGACAGGGGAATACTGGAAACACCATATATTTT.

This clone was seen just once. The rearrangement joins TRBV7-7 to TRBJ1-2; maybe TRBD1 (6 bases). Trimming took 5 bases from V and 3 from J, leaving 16 bases between them. CDR1 is SSHAT, CDR2 FNYEAQ, per germline (reference sequence). This CDR3 has 15 amino acids. CDR3 in amino acids: CASSPLRGIDYGYTF. The CDR3 DNA follows: TGTGCCAGCAGCCCGCTGAGGGGGATAGACTATGGCTACACCTTC.

The chain is built from TRBV10-1 and TRBJ2-3; D remains unclear. Germline V gene lookup returns CDR1 WNHNN and CDR2 SYGVQD (reference sequence). This CDR3 is 11 amino acids long. Between the trimmed V and J ends, which lost 8 bases and 0 bases, there was a span of 3 bases. The DNA of the CDR3 is TGCGCCAGCGGGAGCACAGATACGCAGTATTTT. Protein product: CASGSTDTQYF.

CDR3 amino acids: CASSLVGGATNEKLFF. The CDR3 DNA reads TGCGCCAGCAGCTTGGTGGGCGGCGCGACTAATGAAAAACTGTTTTTT. The chain links TRBV5-1 to TRBJ1-4; D unclear. The CDR3 contains 16 residues. Trimming took off 0 bases at V and 2 bases at J, with 11 bases between the two ends. Germline loops: CDR1 SGHRS, CDR2 YFSETQ.

This clone turned up a few times. The gene calls are TRBV5-4 and TRBJ2-5; TRBD2 matches at 15 bases. Per germline, CDR1 SGHNT and CDR2 YYREEE (reference sequence). The CDR3 sequence is 17 residues long. Unmatched junction bases numbered 6, after V lost 4 bases and J lost 2 bases. This CDR3 reads CASSPRGLAGGQETQYF. DNA for the CDR3: TGTGCCAGCAGCCCGCGGGGACTAGCGGGGGGACAAGAGACCCAGTACTTC.

This chain connects TRBV6-1 to TRBJ2-7; weak D call: TRBD2 (6 bases). Germline V gives CDR1 MNHNS, CDR2 SASEGT. V was shortened by 8 bases and J by 4 bases, with 15 bases between the two germline ends. The CDR3 is made up of 13 amino acids. The CDR3 protein is CASAHGGFYEQYF. The CDR3 DNA is TGTGCCAGCGCCCACGGGGGATTTTACGAGCAGTACTTC.

V and J are TRBV4-1 and TRBJ2-5; 12 bases match TRBD2. The CDR3 sequence is 17 residues long. Trimming at V came to 2 bases and at J to 3 bases, leaving 7 bases not matched to a gene. Looked up from germline, CDR1 is MGHRA and CDR2 is YSYEKL. CDR3: CASSQPTSGGNKETQYF. CDR3 nucleotide sequence: TGCGCCAGCAGCCAACCGACTAGCGGGGGTAATAAAGAGACCCAGTACTTC.

This rearrangement joins TRBV7-2 to TRBJ2-2, with TRBD1 identical over 9 bases. The CDR3 consists of 15 residues. The germline V gene encodes CDR1 SGHTA and CDR2 FQGNSA. The J segment lost 4 bases and the V segment lost 3 bases, leaving 3 bases of the junction unmatched. The CDR3 nucleotides are TGTGCCAGCAGCTTGGTGACAGGGGGCACCGGGGAGCTGTTTTTT. As protein: CASSLVTGGTGELFF.

This clone occurred a few times. This chain links TRBV28 with TRBJ2-2; TRBD2 agrees at 12 bases. This CDR3 spans 17 amino acids. The germline CDR1 and CDR2 sequences are MDHEN and SYDVKM. Trimming removed 0 bases from V and 6 bases from J; junction bases left unmatched: 5. CDR3 protein: CASSLWGLAGGPGELFF. CDR3 in DNA: TGTGCCAGCAGTTTATGGGGCCTAGCGGGGGGGCCCGGGGAGCTGTTTTTT.

The chain uses TRBV25-1 and TRBJ1-1; D gene uncertain. Trimming took 2 bases from V and 9 from J, leaving 4 bases between them. The CDR3 totals 10 residues. Germline values: CDR1 MGHDK, CDR2 SYGVNS. The CDR3 DNA is TGTGCCAGCAGTGAAGGGCAAGCTTTCTTT. It encodes CASSEGQAFF.

The chain joins TRBV19 to TRBJ2-7; the D gene is possibly TRBD2 (6 bases). Germline lookup yields CDR1 LNHDA and CDR2 SQIVND (reference sequence). This CDR3 has 16 residues. Trimming removed 1 base at V and 2 bases at J, with 15 bases between. The CDR3 loop reads CASSIGGETATYEQYF. The DNA for the CDR3 is TGTGCCAGTAGTATAGGGGGGGAGACAGCGACCTACGAGCAGTACTTC. The whole variable domain, remainder taken from reference TRBV19 and TRBJ2-7, is DGGITQSPKYLFRKEGQNVTLSCEQNLNHDAMYWYRQDPGQGLRLIYYSQIVNDFQKGDIAEGYSVSREKKESFPLTVTSAQKNPTAFYLCASSIGGETATYEQYFGPGTRLTVT.

J is TRBJ1-2 and V is TRBV2, with D possibly matching TRBD1 (5 bases). Deletions cut 1 base from V and 6 bases from J, with 12 bases between. This CDR3 region has 14 residues. In germline, CDR1 is SNHLY, CDR2 FYNNEI. DNA of the CDR3: TGTGCCAGCAGTGAAGATTTGGCAGGGAATGGCTACACCTTC. It is translated as CASSEDLAGNGYTF.

By sample share, this clone is medium-sized. The chain recombines TRBV29-1 with TRBJ2-7, with TRBD1 identical over 9 bases. The CDR3 contains 14 residues. With V trimmed by 3 bases and J by 7 bases, 10 bases remained unmatched. Germline CDR1 SQVTM, CDR2 ANQGSEA. The DNA for the CDR3 is TGCAGCGTTGACTTATGGGGACAGGGAGGGGAGCAGTACTTC. It yields the protein CSVDLWGQGGEQYF.

J is TRBJ2-3 and V is TRBV5-1, with 7 positions matching TRBD2. CDR3 size: 20 residues. In germline, CDR1 is SGHRS, CDR2 YFSETQ. V lost 3 bases to trimming and J lost 2 bases; unmatched junction nucleotides: 21. The CDR3: CASSSGYGLGGGYSTDTQYF. In nucleotides, the CDR3 is TGCGCCAGCAGCTCCGGATACGGCCTGGGCGGGGGTTATTCCACAGATACGCAGTATTTT.

The chain uses TRBV5-4 and TRBJ1-2; no clear D gene. CDR3 length: 15 amino acids. Germline lookup yields CDR1 SGHNT and CDR2 YYREEE (reference sequence). The V gene lost 0 bases and the J gene lost 3 bases, with 12 bases spanning the gap. The CDR3 sequence: CASSLGAGIDYGYTF. In DNA, the CDR3 is TGTGCCAGCAGCTTGGGAGCCGGAATCGACTATGGCTACACCTTC. Full variable domain (remainder filled in from reference TRBV5-4 and TRBJ1-2): ETGVTQSPTHLIKTRGQQVTLRCSSQSGHNTVSWYQQALGQGPQFIFQYYREEENGRGNFPPRFSGLQFPNYSSELNVNALELDDSALYLCASSLGAGIDYGYTFGSGTRLTVV.

V and J are TRBV7-2 and TRBJ2-3; 11 bases are shared with TRBD2. CDR3 length: 16 amino acids. Germline assignment: CDR1 SGHTA and CDR2 FQGNSA. With V trimmed by 5 bases and J by 4 bases, 8 bases remained unmatched. The CDR3 here is CASSRSGGAGADTQYF. The CDR3 DNA is TGTGCCAGCAGCCGTAGCGGGGGGGCCGGCGCAGATACGCAGTATTTT.

The V call is TRBV6-6, the J call TRBJ1-6, with D unresolved. The CDR3 length is 14 residues. Trimming removed 6 bases at V and 5 bases at J, with 11 bases between. Germline V lookup: CDR1 MNHNY, CDR2 SVGAGI (reference sequence). In DNA, the CDR3 is TGTGCCAGCAGAGTCGGCACAGATAATTCACCCCTCCACTTT. Its protein product is CASRVGTDNSPLHF.

V and J are TRBV7-3 and TRBJ2-3; possibly TRBD2 for D (6 bases). The germline V gene encodes CDR1 SGHTA and CDR2 FQGTGA. CDR3 size: 17 residues. Trimming stripped 1 base from V and 6 bases from J, with 20 bases between. This CDR3 is CASSLKGLAFSADTQYF. The CDR3, as DNA: TGTGCCAGCAGCTTAAAAGGGCTAGCGTTTTCAGCGGATACGCAGTATTTT.

The genes are TRBV5-1 and TRBJ2-7; D possibly matches TRBD1 or TRBD2 (6 bases each). The CDR3 runs to 13 residues. Per the germline V gene, CDR1 is SGHRS and CDR2 is YFSETQ. V lost 0 bases to trimming and J lost 7 bases, with 11 bases between them. The CDR3 DNA is TGCGCCAGCAGCTTGGGACAGGCGGGGGAGCAGTACTTC. Translation gives CASSLGQAGEQYF. The variable domain in full, with the rest retrieved from reference TRBV5-1 and TRBJ2-7, is KAGVTQTPRYLIKTRGQQVTLSCSPISGHRSVSWYQQTPGQGLQFLFEYFSETQRNKGNFPGRFSGRQFSNSRSEMNVSTLELGDSALYLCASSLGQAGEQYFGPGTRLTVT.

V and J are TRBV19 and TRBJ1-4; D is unresolved. Germline CDR1 is LNHDA and CDR2 is SQIVND (reference sequence). This CDR3 has 14 residues. The V end lost 1 base, the J end lost 5 bases, and 8 bases lay between the germline ends. The DNA for the CDR3 is TGTGCCAGTAGTATAGGACGGCACAATGAAAAACTGTTTTTT. Translation gives CASSIGRHNEKLFF.

The chain employs TRBV5-4 and TRBJ2-7; maybe TRBD2 (7 bases). V gave up 4 bases and J gave up 5 bases, with 13 bases separating them. Germline CDR1 and CDR2: SGHNT and YYREEE (reference sequence). This CDR3 is built from 13 residues. CDR3 sequence: CASSLGGRDEQYF. In nucleotides, the CDR3 is TGTGCCAGCAGCCTGGGGGGGCGCGACGAGCAGTACTTC.

V and J are TRBV10-3 and TRBJ1-2, with 7 positions matching TRBD1. CDR3 size: 14 residues. V was clipped by 8 bases and J by 8 bases; unmatched bases: 14. CDR1 is ENHRY and CDR2 is SYGVKD in the germline V gene. Here the CDR3 reads CAIGDPPRGKGYTF. The CDR3 DNA is TGTGCCATCGGGGACCCACCCAGGGGGAAGGGCTACACCTTC.